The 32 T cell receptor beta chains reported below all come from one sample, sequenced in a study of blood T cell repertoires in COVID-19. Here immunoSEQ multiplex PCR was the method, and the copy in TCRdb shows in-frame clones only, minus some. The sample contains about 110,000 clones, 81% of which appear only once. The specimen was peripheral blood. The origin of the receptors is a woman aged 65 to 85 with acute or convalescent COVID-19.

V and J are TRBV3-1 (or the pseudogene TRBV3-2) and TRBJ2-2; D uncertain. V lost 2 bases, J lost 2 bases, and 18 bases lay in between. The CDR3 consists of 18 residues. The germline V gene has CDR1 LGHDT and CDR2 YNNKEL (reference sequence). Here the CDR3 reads CASSQLFGEAGNTGELFF. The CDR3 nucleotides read TGTGCCAGCAGCCAACTTTTTGGCGAGGCTGGCAACACCGGGGAGCTGTTTTTT.

The CDR3 DNA sequence: TGCAGCGCCGGGACAGGGGATTATGGCTACACCTTC. Translating gives CSAGTGDYGYTF. The chain joins TRBV29-1 to TRBJ1-2; 10 bases agree with TRBD1. Losses at the gene ends were 7 bases for V and 5 bases for J; bases not matched to a gene: 4. The CDR3 loop spans 12 amino acids. The germline CDR1 and CDR2 sequences are SQVTM and ANQGSEA.

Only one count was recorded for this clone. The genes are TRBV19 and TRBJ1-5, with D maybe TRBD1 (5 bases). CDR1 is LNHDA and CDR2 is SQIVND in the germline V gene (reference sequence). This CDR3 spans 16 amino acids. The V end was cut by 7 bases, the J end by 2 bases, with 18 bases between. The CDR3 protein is CASTIGGGRGNQPQHF. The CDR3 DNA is TGTGCCAGTACCATCGGGGGAGGGCGCGGCAATCAGCCCCAGCATTTT.

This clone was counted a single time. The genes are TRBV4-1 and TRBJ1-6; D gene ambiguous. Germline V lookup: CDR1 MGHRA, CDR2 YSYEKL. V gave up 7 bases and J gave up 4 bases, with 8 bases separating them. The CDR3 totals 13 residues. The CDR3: CASTTEYNSPLHF. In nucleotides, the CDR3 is TGCGCCAGCACCACCGAGTATAATTCACCCCTCCACTTT.

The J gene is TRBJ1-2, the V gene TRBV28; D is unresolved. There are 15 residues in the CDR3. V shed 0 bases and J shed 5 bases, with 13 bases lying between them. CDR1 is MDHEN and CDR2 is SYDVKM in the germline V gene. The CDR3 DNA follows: TGTGCCAGCAGTTTATGGACCCCGGGTTCTTATGGCTACACCTTC. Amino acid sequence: CASSLWTPGSYGYTF.

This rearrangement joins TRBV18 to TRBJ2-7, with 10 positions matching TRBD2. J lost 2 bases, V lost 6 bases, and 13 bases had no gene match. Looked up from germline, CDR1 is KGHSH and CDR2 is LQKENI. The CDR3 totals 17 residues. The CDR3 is CASSTTISLAGAYEQYF. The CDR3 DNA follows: TGTGCCAGCTCCACCACTATCAGCCTAGCGGGAGCCTACGAGCAGTACTTC.

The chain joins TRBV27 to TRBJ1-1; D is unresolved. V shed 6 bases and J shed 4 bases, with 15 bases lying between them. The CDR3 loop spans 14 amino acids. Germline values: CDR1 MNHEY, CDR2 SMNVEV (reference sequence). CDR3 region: CASRGREEGTEAFF. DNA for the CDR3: TGTGCCAGCAGGGGTCGAGAGGAAGGCACTGAAGCTTTCTTT.

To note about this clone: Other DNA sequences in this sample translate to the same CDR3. The CDR3 DNA is TGTGCCAGCAGCCAAGGCCAGGGAAGGGGCTATGGCTACACCTTC. This translates into CASSQGQGRGYGYTF. The genes are TRBV3-1 (or the pseudogene TRBV3-2) and TRBJ1-2; D may be TRBD1 (5 bases). The CDR3 consists of 15 residues. Trimming removed 1 base at V and 4 bases at J, with 13 bases between. The V gene's germline CDR1 is LGHDT and CDR2 YNNKEL (reference sequence).

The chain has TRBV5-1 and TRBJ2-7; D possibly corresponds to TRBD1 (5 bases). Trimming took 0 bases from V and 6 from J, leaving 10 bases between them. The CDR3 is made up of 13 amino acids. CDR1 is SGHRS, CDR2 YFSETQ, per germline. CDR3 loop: CASSLEVGAEQYF. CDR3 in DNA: TGCGCCAGCAGCTTGGAGGTAGGGGCCGAGCAGTACTTC.

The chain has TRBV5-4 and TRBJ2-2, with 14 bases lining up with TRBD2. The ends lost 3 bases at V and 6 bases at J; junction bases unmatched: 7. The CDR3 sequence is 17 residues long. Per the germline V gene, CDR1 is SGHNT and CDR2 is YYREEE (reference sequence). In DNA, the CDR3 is TGTGCCAGCAGCTCCGGGACTAGCGGGAGTTGGGCCGGGGAGCTGTTTTTT. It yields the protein CASSSGTSGSWAGELFF. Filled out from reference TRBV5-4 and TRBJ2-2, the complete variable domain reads ETGVTQSPTHLIKTRGQQVTLRCSSQSGHNTVSWYQQALGQGPQFIFQYYREEENGRGNFPPRFSGLQFPNYSSELNVNALELDDSALYLCASSSGTSGSWAGELFFGEGSRLTVL.

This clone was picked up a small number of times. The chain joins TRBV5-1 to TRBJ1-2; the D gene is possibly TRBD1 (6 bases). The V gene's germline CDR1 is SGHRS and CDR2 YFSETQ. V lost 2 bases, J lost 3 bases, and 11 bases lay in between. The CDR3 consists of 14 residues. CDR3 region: CASSLSAGDYGYTF. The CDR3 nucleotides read TGCGCCAGCAGCTTAAGTGCAGGGGACTATGGCTACACCTTC.

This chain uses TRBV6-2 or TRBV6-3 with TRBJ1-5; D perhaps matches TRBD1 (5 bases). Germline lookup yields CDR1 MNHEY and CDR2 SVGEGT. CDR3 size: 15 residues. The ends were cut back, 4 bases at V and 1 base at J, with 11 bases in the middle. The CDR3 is CASSSHRTSNQPQHF. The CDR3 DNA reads TGTGCCAGCAGTTCCCACAGGACAAGCAATCAGCCCCAGCATTTT.

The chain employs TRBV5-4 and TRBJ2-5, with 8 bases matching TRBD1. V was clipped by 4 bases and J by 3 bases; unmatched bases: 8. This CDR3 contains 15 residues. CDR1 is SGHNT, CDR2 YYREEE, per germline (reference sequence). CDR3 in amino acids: CASSRGGQGEETQYF. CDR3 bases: TGTGCCAGCAGCCGGGGAGGACAGGGAGAAGAGACCCAGTACTTC.

For the CDR3, the DNA is TGTGCCAGCAGTCGACTACAGGGGAAGGGCTATAATTCACCCCTCCACTTT. This sequence encodes CASSRLQGKGYNSPLHF. The chain is built from TRBV6-6 and TRBJ1-6; 7 positions match TRBD1. The germline CDR1 and CDR2 sequences are MNHNY and SVGAGI (reference sequence). Trimming took 5 bases from V and 3 from J; bases not matched to a gene: 10. CDR3 length: 17 residues.

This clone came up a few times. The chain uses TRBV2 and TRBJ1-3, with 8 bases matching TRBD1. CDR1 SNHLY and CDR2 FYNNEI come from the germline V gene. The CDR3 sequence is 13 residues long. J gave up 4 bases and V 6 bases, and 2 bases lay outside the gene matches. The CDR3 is CASSGQGGNTIYF. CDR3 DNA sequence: TGTGCCAGCAGCGGACAGGGCGGAAACACCATATATTTT.

Written as DNA, the CDR3 is TGTGCCAGCAGCCTCTCGGAGGCGGGCGAGCAGTACTTC. Translation: CASSLSEAGEQYF. This chain uses TRBV7-9 with TRBJ2-7, with D maybe TRBD2 (5 bases). This CDR3 has 13 amino acids. Per the germline V gene, CDR1 is SEHNR and CDR2 is FQNEAQ (reference sequence). The V and J ends lost 5 bases and 6 bases respectively, with 14 bases between them.

CDR3 in DNA: TGTGCCAGCAGTGTGGAGGGCACTGGGGCCAACGTCCTGACTTTC. Its protein product is CASSVEGTGANVLTF. The V call is TRBV2, the J call TRBJ2-6, with a possible D match to TRBD2 (6 bases). The CDR3 covers 15 residues. V lost 4 bases to trimming and J lost 2 bases, with 9 bases between them. CDR1 and CDR2 (germline): SNHLY, FYNNEI.

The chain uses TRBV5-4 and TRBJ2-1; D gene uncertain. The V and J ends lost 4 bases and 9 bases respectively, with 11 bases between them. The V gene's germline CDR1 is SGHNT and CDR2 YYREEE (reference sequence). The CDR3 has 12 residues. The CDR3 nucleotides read TGTGCCAGCAGCCCTGGTGGCCCTGAGCAGTTCTTC. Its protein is CASSPGGPEQFF. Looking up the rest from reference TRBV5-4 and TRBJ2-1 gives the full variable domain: ETGVTQSPTHLIKTRGQQVTLRCSSQSGHNTVSWYQQALGQGPQFIFQYYREEENGRGNFPPRFSGLQFPNYSSELNVNALELDDSALYLCASSPGGPEQFFGPGTRLTVL.

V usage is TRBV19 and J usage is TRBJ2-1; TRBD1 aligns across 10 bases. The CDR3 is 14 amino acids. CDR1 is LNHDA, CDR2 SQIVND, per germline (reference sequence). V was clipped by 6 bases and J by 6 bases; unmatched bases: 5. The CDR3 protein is CASSRTGGVNEQFF. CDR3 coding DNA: TGTGCCAGTAGCCGGACAGGGGGGGTCAATGAGCAGTTCTTC.

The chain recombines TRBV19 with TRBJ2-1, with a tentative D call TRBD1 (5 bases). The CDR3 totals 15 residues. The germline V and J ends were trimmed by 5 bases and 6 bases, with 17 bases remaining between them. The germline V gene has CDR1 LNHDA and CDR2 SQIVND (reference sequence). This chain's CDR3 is CASSHRTYRGNEQFF. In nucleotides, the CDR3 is TGTGCCAGTAGTCACAGGACATACCGAGGCAATGAGCAGTTCTTC.

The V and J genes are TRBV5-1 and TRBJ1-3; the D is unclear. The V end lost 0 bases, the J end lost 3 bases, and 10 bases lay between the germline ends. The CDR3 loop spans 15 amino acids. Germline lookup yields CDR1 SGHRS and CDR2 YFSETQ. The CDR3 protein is CASSLAPIGGNTIYF. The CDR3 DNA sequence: TGCGCCAGCAGCTTGGCCCCGATCGGTGGAAACACCATATATTTT. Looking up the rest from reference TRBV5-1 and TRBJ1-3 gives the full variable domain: KAGVTQTPRYLIKTRGQQVTLSCSPISGHRSVSWYQQTPGQGLQFLFEYFSETQRNKGNFPGRFSGRQFSNSRSEMNVSTLELGDSALYLCASSLAPIGGNTIYFGEGSWLTVV.

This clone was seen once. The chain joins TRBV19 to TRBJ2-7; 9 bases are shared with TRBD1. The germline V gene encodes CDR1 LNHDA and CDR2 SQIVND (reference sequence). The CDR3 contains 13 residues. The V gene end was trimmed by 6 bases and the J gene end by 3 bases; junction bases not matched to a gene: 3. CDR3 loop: CASSSDRGYEQYF. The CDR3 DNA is TGTGCCAGTAGCTCGGACAGGGGCTACGAGCAGTACTTC.

The CDR3 nucleotides read TGTGCCAGCAGTCCAAGGGGGCTCGACTATGGCTACACCTTC. Translating gives CASSPRGLDYGYTF. The chain recombines TRBV28 with TRBJ1-2; 7 nucleotides line up with TRBD1. The V segment lost 5 bases and the J segment 3 bases; nucleotides outside the gene matches: 6. Germline loops: CDR1 MDHEN, CDR2 SYDVKM. The CDR3 length is 14 residues.

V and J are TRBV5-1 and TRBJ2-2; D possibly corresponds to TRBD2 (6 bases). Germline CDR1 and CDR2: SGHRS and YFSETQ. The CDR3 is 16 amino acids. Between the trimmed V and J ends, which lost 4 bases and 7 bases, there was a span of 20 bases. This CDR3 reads CASSLQGARAGGELFF. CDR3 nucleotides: TGCGCCAGCAGCCTGCAGGGAGCTAGAGCGGGCGGGGAGCTGTTTTTT.

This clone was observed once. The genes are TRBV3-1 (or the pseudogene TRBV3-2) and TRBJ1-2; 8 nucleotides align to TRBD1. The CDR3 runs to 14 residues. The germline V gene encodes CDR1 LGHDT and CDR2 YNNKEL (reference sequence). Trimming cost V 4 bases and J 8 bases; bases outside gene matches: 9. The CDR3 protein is CASSPKGQAGGYTF. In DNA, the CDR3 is TGTGCCAGCAGCCCAAAGGGACAGGCGGGCGGCTACACCTTC.

The CDR3 nucleotides read TGTGCCAGCAGCTCCCTCGCAGTTTGGAACACTGAAGCTTTCTTT. Translation: CASSSLAVWNTEAFF. V gene TRBV7-2 combines with J gene TRBJ1-1; D is uncertain. Germline CDR1 and CDR2: SGHTA and FQGNSA. The length of the CDR3 is 15 residues. V shed 4 bases and J shed 1 base, with 13 bases lying between them.

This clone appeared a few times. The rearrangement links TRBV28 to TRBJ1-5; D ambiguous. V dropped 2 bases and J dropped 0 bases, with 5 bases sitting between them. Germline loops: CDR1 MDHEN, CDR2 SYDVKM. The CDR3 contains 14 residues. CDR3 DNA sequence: TGTGCCAGCAGTTTACCCCGTAGCAATCAGCCCCAGCATTTT. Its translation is CASSLPRSNQPQHF.

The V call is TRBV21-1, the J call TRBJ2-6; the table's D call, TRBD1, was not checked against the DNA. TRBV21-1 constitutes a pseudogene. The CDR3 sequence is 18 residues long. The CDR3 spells CASSSLTGVRAGANVLTF. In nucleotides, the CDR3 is TGTGCCAGCAGCAGCCTGACAGGGGTGAGAGCTGGGGCCAACGTCCTGACTTTC.

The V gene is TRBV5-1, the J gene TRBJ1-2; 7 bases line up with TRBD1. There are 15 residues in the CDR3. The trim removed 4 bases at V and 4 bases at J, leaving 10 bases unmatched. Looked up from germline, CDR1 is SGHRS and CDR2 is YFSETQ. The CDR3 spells CASSPFPTGSYGYTF. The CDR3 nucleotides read TGCGCCAGCAGCCCCTTCCCGACAGGGTCCTATGGCTACACCTTC.

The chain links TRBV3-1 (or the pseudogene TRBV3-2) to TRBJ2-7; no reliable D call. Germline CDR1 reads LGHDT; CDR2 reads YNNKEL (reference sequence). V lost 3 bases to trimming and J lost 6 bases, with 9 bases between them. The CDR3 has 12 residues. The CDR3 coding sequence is TGTGCCAGCAGCCATCCGGGTCGCGAGCAGTACTTC. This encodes CASSHPGREQYF.

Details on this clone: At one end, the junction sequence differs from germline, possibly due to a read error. The CDR3 DNA follows: TGCAGTGCTAGTACTAGCGGGAACTCTTTCTTC. This gives the protein CSASTSGNSFF. V and J are TRBV20-1 and TRBJ2-7, with 10 bases identical to TRBD2. The CDR3 runs to 11 residues. Germline values: CDR1 DFQATT, CDR2 SNEGSKA (reference sequence).

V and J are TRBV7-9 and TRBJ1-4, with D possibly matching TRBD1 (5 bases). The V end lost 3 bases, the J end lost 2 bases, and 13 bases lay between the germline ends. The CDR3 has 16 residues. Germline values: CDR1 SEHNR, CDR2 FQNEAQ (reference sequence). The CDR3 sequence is CASSFHARGTNEKLFF. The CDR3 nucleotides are TGTGCCAGCAGCTTCCACGCTAGGGGCACTAATGAAAAACTGTTTTTT.